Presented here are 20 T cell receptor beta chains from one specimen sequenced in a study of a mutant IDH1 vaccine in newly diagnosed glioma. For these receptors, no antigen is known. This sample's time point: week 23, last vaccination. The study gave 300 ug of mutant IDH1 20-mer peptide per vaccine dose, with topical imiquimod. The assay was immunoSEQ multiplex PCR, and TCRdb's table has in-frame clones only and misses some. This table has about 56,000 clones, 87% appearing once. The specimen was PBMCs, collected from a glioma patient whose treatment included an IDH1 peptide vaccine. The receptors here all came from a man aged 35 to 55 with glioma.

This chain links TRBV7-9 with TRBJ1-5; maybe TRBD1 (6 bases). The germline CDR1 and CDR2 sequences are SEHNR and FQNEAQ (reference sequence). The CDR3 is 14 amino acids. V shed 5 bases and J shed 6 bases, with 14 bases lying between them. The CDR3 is CASSQDAGVQPQHF. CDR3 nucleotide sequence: TGTGCCAGCAGCCAAGATGCAGGGGTTCAGCCCCAGCATTTT.

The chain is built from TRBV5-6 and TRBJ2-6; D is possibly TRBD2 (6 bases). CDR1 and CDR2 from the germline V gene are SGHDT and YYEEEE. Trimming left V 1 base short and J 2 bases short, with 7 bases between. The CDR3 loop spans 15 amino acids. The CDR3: CASSLWGAGANVLTF. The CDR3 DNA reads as TGTGCCAGCAGCTTGTGGGGGGCTGGGGCCAACGTCCTGACTTTC.

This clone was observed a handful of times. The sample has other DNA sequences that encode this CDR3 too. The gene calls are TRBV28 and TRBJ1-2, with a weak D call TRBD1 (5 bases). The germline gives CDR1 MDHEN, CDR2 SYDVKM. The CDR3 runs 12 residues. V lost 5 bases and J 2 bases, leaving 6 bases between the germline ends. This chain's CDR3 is CASSGHNYGYTF. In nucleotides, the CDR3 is TGTGCCAGCAGTGGACACAACTATGGCTACACCTTC.

This chain's CDR3 is CASSYDGNGGYTF. CDR3 bases: TGTGCCAGCAGTTACGACGGGAACGGTGGCTACACCTTC. This chain links TRBV6-5 with TRBJ1-2; no definite D call. Deletions cut 2 bases from V and 7 bases from J, with 11 bases between. This CDR3 spans 13 amino acids. CDR1 and CDR2 (germline): MNHEY, SVGAGI.

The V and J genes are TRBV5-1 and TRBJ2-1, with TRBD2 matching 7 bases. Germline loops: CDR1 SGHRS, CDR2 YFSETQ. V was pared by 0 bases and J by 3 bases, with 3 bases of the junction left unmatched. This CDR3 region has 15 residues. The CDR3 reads CASSLGVAGYNEQFF. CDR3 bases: TGCGCCAGCAGCTTGGGAGTAGCGGGCTACAATGAGCAGTTCTTC.

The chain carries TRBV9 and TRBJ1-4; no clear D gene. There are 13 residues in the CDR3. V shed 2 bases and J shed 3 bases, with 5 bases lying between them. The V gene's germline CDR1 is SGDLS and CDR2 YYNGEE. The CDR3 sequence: CASSVGPNEKLFF. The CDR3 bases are TGTGCCAGCAGCGTCGGCCCTAATGAAAAACTGTTTTTT.

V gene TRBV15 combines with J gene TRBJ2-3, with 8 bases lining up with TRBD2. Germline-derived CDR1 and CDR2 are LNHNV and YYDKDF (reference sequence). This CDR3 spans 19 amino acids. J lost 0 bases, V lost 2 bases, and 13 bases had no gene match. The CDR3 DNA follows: TGTGCCACCAGCAGAAGAATAGCGGGATATACTACTAGCACAGATACGCAGTATTTT. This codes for CATSRRIAGYTTSTDTQYF.

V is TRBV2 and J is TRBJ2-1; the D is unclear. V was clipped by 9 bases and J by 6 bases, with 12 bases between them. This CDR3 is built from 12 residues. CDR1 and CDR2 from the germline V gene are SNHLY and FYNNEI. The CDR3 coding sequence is TGTGCCAGAACGGTTGAAACCAATGAGCAGTTCTTC. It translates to CARTVETNEQFF.

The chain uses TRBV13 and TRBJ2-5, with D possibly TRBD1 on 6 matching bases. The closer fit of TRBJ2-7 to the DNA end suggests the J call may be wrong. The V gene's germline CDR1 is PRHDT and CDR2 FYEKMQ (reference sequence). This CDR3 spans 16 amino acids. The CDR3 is CASSLAKSQGGHEQYF. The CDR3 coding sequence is TGTGCCAGCAGCTTAGCGAAATCACAGGGTGGCCACGAGCAGTACTTC.

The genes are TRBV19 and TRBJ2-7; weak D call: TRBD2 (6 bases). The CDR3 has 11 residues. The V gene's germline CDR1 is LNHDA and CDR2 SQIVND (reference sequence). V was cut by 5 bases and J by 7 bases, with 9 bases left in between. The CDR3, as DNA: TGTGCCAGTAGTTTTGCGGGGGAGCAGTACTTC. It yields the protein CASSFAGEQYF.

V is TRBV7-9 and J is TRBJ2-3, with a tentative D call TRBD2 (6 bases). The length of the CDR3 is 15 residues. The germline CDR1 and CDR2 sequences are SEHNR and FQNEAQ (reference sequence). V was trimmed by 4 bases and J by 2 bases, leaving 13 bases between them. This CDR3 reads CASSSFGGLTDTQYF. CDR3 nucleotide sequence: TGTGCCAGCAGCTCTTTCGGGGGACTCACAGATACGCAGTATTTT.

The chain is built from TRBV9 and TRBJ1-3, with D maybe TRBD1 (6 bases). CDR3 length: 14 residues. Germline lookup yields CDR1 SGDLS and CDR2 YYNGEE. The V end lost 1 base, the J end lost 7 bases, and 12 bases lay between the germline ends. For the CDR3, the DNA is TGTGCCAGCAGCGTAAGGGGGAGAGGGAACACCATATATTTT. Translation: CASSVRGRGNTIYF.

CDR3 nucleotides: TGCGCCAGCAGCTTGCCAGGGAACACCCAGTACTTC. Protein product: CASSLPGNTQYF. The genes are TRBV5-1 and TRBJ2-5; D may be TRBD1 (5 bases). V was clipped by 1 base and J by 8 bases, with 9 bases between them. This CDR3 comprises 12 residues. In germline, CDR1 is SGHRS, CDR2 YFSETQ.

CDR3 protein: CASSLAGQYEQYF. The CDR3 DNA is TGTGCCAGCAGTTTAGCAGGGCAATACGAGCAGTACTTC. The V call is TRBV27, the J call TRBJ2-7; tentative D call: TRBD1 (5 bases). The CDR3 has 13 residues. CDR1 MNHEY and CDR2 SMNVEV come from the germline V gene (reference sequence). Trimming shortened V by 2 bases and J by 4 bases, and 9 bases separated the two germline ends.

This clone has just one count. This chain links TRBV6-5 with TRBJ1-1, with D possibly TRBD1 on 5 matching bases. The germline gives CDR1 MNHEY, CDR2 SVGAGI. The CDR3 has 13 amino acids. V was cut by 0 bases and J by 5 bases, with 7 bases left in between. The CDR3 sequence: CASSYSGQTEAFF. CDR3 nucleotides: TGTGCCAGCAGTTACTCGGGGCAGACTGAAGCTTTCTTT.

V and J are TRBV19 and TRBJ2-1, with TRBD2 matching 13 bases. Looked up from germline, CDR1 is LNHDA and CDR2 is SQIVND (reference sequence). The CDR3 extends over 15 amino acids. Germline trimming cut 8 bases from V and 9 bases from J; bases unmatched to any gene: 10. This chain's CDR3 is CASRTSGRSVGEQFF. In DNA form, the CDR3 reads TGTGCCAGTCGGACTAGCGGGAGAAGCGTAGGTGAGCAGTTCTTC.

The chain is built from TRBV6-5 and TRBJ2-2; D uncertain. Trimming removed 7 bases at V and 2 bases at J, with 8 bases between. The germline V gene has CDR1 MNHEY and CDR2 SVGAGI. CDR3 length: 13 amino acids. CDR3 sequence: CASTNPNTGELFF. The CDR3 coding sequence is TGTGCCAGCACAAACCCAAACACCGGGGAGCTGTTTTTT.

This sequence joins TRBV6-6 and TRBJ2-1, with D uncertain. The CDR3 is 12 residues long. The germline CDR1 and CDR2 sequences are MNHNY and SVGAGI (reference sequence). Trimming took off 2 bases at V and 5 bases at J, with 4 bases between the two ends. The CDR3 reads CASSYTDNEQFF. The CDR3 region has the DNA TGTGCCAGCAGTTACACAGACAATGAGCAGTTCTTC.

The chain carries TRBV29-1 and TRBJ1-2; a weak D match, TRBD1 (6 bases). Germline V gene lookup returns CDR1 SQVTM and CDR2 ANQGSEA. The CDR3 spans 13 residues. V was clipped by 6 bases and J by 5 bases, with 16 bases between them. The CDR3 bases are TGCAGCGTGACGCGCGGGGGGGCTTATGGCTACACCTTC. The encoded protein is CSVTRGGAYGYTF.

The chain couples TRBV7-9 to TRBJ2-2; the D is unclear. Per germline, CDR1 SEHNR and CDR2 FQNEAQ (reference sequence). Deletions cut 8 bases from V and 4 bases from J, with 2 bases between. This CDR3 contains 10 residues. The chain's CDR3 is CASFTGELFF. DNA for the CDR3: TGTGCCAGCTTCACCGGGGAGCTGTTTTTT.